A single sample gave rise to the 6 T cell receptor beta chains below, sequenced in a study of T cells in women clearing cervical HPV infection listed by TCRdb under 2018. Library preparation was by the immunoSEQ multiplex PCR assay. TCRdb retrieved this table from immuneACCESS and kept in-frame rearrangements only. Not all clones are present; in checked studies, unresolved V genes account for under half, and no reason is known for the remainder. The sample's own table lists tens of thousands of clones. The top ten hold approximately 6.8% of the sample. Material for sequencing was blood buffy coat. These receptors were obtained from a woman between 18 and 69 years old with a cervical HPV16 infection that either progressed to CIN3+ or cleared (not recorded which).

For this clone: The read halts 3 residues ahead of the CDR3 end, with the missing end drawn from the germline J gene. The chain combines TRBV7-3 with TRBJ2-6, with a tentative D call TRBD1 (5 bases). Trimming shortened V by 5 bases and J by 2 bases, and 13 bases separated the two germline ends. Per germline, CDR1 SGHTA and CDR2 FQGTGA. The CDR3 totals 16 residues. The sequenced CDR3 bases are TGTGCCAGCAGCCCCAAGGGGCTCACTGGGGCCAACGTC. It is translated as CASSPKGLTGANV. The whole CDR3 reads CASSPKGLTGANVLTF. The variable domain in full, with the rest retrieved from reference TRBV7-3 and TRBJ2-6, is GAGVSQTPSNKVTEKGKYVELRCDPISGHTALYWYRQSLGQGPEFLIYFQGTGAADDSGLPNDRFFAVRPEGSVSTLKIQRTERGDSAVYLCASSPKGLTGANVLTFGAGSRLTVL.

In the case of this clone: The read terminates 3 residues before the CDR3 end, so the remaining end is supplied by the germline J gene. The chain joins TRBV28 to TRBJ1-1; TRBD1 aligns across 7 bases. The germline V gene encodes CDR1 MDHEN and CDR2 SYDVKM. Trimming at V came to 4 bases and at J to 0 bases, leaving 5 bases not matched to a gene. This CDR3 is 15 amino acids long. The CDR3 bases that were read are TGTGCCAGCAGTTCCAGGGGGGAGGTGAACACTGAA. It translates to CASSSRGEVNTE. The full CDR3 protein reads CASSSRGEVNTEAFF.

With regard to this clone: The DNA ends 3 residues before the CDR3 does, and the rest of the CDR3 is filled in from the germline J gene. V and J are TRBV30 and TRBJ2-4; a possible D gene is TRBD1 (6 bases). The CDR3 is made up of 15 amino acids. CDR1 and CDR2 from the germline V gene are GTSNPN and SVGIG (reference sequence). The CDR3 DNA, read in part, is TGTGCCTGGAAACGGACAGAGATGAATAACTATGGT. This codes for CAWKRTEMNNYG. The full CDR3 sequence reads CAWKRTEMNNYGQYF.

As for this clone: The read falls 3 residues short of the CDR3 end, and the missing part is taken from the germline J gene. This sequence joins TRBV19 and TRBJ1-2; 7 bases match TRBD1. Germline assignment: CDR1 LNHDA and CDR2 SQIVND (reference sequence). The CDR3 runs to 13 residues. CDR3 residues: CASSWVQGDGYTF. Partial CDR3 DNA: TGTGCCAGTAGTTGGGTTCAGGGGGACGGC. The full variable domain, in which reference TRBV19 and TRBJ1-2 provide the parts outside the CDR3, is DGGITQSPKYLFRKEGQNVTLSCEQNLNHDAMYWYRQDPGQGLRLIYYSQIVNDFQKGDIAEGYSVSREKKESFPLTVTSAQKNPTAFYLCASSWVQGDGYTFGSGTRLTVV.

Concerning this clone itself: The read falls 3 residues short of the CDR3 end, and the missing part is taken from the germline J gene. Distinct nucleotide sequences in the sample also encode this CDR3. The genes are TRBV5-1 and TRBJ2-3; 9 nucleotides align to TRBD1. The CDR3 extends over 13 amino acids. The germline gives CDR1 SGHRS, CDR2 YFSETQ. The CDR3 protein is CASSQEDRGAQYF. The covered CDR3 bases are TGCGCCAGCAGCCAAGAGGACAGGGGTGCG. The full variable domain, rest sourced from reference TRBV5-1 and TRBJ2-3, is KAGVTQTPRYLIKTRGQQVTLSCSPISGHRSVSWYQQTPGQGLQFLFEYFSETQRNKGNFPGRFSGRQFSNSRSEMNVSTLELGDSALYLCASSQEDRGAQYFGPGTRLTVL.

Comment on this clone: Read data end 3 residues before the CDR3 end; the end is taken from the germline J gene. The chain has TRBV7-3 and TRBJ2-6; D not resolved. The CDR3 loop spans 16 amino acids. The V gene's germline CDR1 is SGHTA and CDR2 FQGTGA. Trimming left V 4 bases short and J 3 bases short, with 13 bases between. Incomplete CDR3 DNA: TGTGCCAGCAGCTCGCCTCTGGCCGTTGGGGCCAACGTC. This translates into CASSSPLAVGANV. The full CDR3 is CASSSPLAVGANVLTF. The entire variable domain, with the rest obtained from reference TRBV7-3 and TRBJ2-6, is as follows: GAGVSQTPSNKVTEKGKYVELRCDPISGHTALYWYRQSLGQGPEFLIYFQGTGAADDSGLPNDRFFAVRPEGSVSTLKIQRTERGDSAVYLCASSSPLAVGANVLTFGAGSRLTVL.